The 7 T cell receptor beta chains below all came from one sample that was sequenced in a study of shared clonotypes between healthy human individuals. TCRdb's table, derived via immunoSEQ multiplex PCR, lists solely in-frame clones and lacks some. Among a few million clones, roughly nine tenths were seen once, and the ten largest hold roughly 0.15%. Sequencing was done on a sample of naive CD4+ T cells sorted from blood. Subset noted: CD45RA+ positively selected. These receptors were taken from a young man in good health.

This clone showed up just once. The same CDR3 also results from other DNA sequences found in this sample. This chain connects TRBV6-5 to TRBJ2-7; D is possibly TRBD1 (5 bases). Germline-derived CDR1 and CDR2 are MNHEY and SVGAGI. V was shortened by 8 bases and J by 3 bases, with 8 bases between the two germline ends. The CDR3 loop spans 11 amino acids. The CDR3: CASRQIYEQYF. The CDR3, as DNA: TGTGCCAGCCGACAGATCTACGAGCAGTACTTC.

V is TRBV9 and J is TRBJ2-3, with 8 bases matching TRBD1. CDR1 is SGDLS, CDR2 YYNGEE, per germline. J was trimmed by 2 bases and V by 4 bases; bases with no gene match: 12. The CDR3 length is 17 residues. The CDR3 is CASSTTGDSGVTDTQYF. CDR3 nucleotide sequence: TGTGCCAGCAGCACGACAGGGGATAGCGGAGTCACAGATACGCAGTATTTT.

The chain links TRBV7-9 to TRBJ1-3; no clear D. Germline assignment: CDR1 SEHNR and CDR2 FQNEAQ (reference sequence). This CDR3 is built from 14 residues. V was shortened by 5 bases and J by 4 bases, with 12 bases between the two germline ends. The CDR3 region has the DNA TGTGCCAGCAGCCCCCCCGGTTGGGGAAACACCATATATTTT. Amino acid sequence: CASSPPGWGNTIYF.

The CDR3 DNA is TGTGCCAGCAGTCCCCCGGGACTGAGGGAGACCCAGTACTTC. Its protein product is CASSPPGLRETQYF. The chain has TRBV6-5 and TRBJ2-5; a weak D match, TRBD2 (6 bases). CDR1 and CDR2 from the germline V gene are MNHEY and SVGAGI. The length of the CDR3 is 14 residues. V was pared by 5 bases and J by 5 bases, with 15 bases between.

As for this clone: This CDR3 is also generated by other DNA sequences in the sample. The V and J genes are TRBV6-5 and TRBJ1-1; D may be TRBD1 (6 bases). Trimming removed 0 bases at V and 4 bases at J, with 9 bases between. The CDR3 covers 14 residues. CDR1 MNHEY and CDR2 SVGAGI come from the germline V gene. CDR3 bases: TGTGCCAGCAGTTACTCGTCAGGGGCCACTGAAGCTTTCTTT. Protein product: CASSYSSGATEAFF.

This rearrangement joins TRBV7-9 to TRBJ1-4, with 7 bases fitting TRBD1. The CDR3 is 14 residues long. The ends lost 5 bases at V and 4 bases at J; junction bases unmatched: 4. From germline, CDR1 is SEHNR and CDR2 FQNEAQ (reference sequence). The CDR3 nucleotides are TGTGCCAGCAGCCGGACAGGTGGTAATGAAAAACTGTTTTTT. This encodes CASSRTGGNEKLFF.

This chain joins TRBV27 and TRBJ1-5; 8 nucleotides match TRBD1. J gave up 5 bases and V 5 bases, and 5 bases lay outside the gene matches. The CDR3 is 14 amino acids. Per germline, CDR1 MNHEY and CDR2 SMNVEV (reference sequence). This CDR3 reads CASSHDRGDQPQHF. CDR3 DNA sequence: TGTGCCAGCAGTCACGACAGGGGAGATCAGCCCCAGCATTTT.